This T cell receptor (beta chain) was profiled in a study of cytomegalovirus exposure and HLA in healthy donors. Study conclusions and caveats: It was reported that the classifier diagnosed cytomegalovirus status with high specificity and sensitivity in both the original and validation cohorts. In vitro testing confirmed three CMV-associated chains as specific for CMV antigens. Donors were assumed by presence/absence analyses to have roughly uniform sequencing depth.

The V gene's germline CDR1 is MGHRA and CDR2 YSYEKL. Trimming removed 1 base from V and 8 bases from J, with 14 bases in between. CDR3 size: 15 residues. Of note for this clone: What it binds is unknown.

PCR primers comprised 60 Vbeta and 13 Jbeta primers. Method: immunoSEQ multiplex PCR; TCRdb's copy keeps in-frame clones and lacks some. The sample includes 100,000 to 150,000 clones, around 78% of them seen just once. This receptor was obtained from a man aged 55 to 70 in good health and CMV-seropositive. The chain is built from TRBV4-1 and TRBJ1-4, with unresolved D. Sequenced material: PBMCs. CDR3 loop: CASSQVFGVAEKLFF. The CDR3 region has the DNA TGCGCCAGCAGCCAAGTTTTCGGGGTGGCGGAAAAACTGTTTTTT.